This T cell receptor beta chain was sequenced in a study of monozygotic twins with inflammatory bowel disease. Notes on the study in general: Differences in immunosuppressive treatment may have been a source of added variability in patient repertoires.

Concerning this clonotype: Its antigen is unknown.

TCRdb re-called the 5' RACE reads and catalogs CDR3 proteins one per entry, DNA excluded. In all, the sample yields some 190,000 distinct CDR3 sequences. CDR1 is LGHDT and CDR2 is YNNKEL in the germline V gene (reference sequence). The CDR3 totals 17 residues. The rearrangement links TRBV3-1 to TRBJ2-5; TCRdb's D call of TRBD2 is untestable without DNA. Sample: blood. The source is a human donor with ulcerative colitis or Crohn's disease, or a healthy co-twin of an affected twin (not recorded which). The CDR3 protein is CASPPSGRAQNIETQYF.